This T cell receptor (beta chain) comes out of a study of shared clonotypes between healthy human individuals. Study results and limitations: The small donor group covered limited genetic and exposure diversity.

Execution of the assay was at deep level. Clones were sequenced by immunoSEQ multiplex PCR, and TCRdb holds only the in-frame ones, with some missing. This sample has roughly 810,000 clones, with about 96% found just once. Points on this clone: The antigen remains undetermined.

The V segment lost 2 bases and the J segment 3 bases; nucleotides outside the gene matches: 2. Per the germline V gene, CDR1 is SGDLS and CDR2 is YYNGEE. The CDR3 loop spans 15 amino acids. Naive CD8 populations comprised CD45RO-negative cells positively selected for CCR7, excluding terminally differentiated effector memory CD45RA+ cells. Donors comprised only Caucasian adults living in Nashville, Tennessee. The rearrangement joins TRBV9 to TRBJ2-2; 9 bases align to TRBD2. The sequenced sample consisted of naive CD8+ T cells sorted from blood. The sequence derives from a man younger than 40 in good health. CDR3 protein: CASSVLAGDTGELFF. CDR3 bases: TGTGCCAGCAGCGTTTTAGCGGGAGACACCGGGGAGCTGTTTTTT.